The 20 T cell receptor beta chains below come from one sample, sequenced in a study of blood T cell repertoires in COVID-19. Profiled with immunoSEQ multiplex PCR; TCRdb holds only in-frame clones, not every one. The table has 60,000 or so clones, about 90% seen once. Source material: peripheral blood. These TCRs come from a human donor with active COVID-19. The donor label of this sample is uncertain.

The CDR3 sequence is CASSLKLAGGPSTDTQYF. The CDR3 nucleotides read TGTGCCAGCAGTTTAAAACTAGCGGGAGGGCCCAGCACAGATACGCAGTATTTT. J is TRBJ2-3 and V is TRBV27, with 13 bases identical to TRBD2. CDR1 is MNHEY, CDR2 SMNVEV, per germline (reference sequence). Germline trimming cut 2 bases from V and 0 bases from J; bases unmatched to any gene: 5. The CDR3 consists of 18 residues.

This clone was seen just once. This chain's CDR3 is CASSPRIAGTNEQFF. The CDR3 DNA reads as TGTGCCAGCAGCCCCCGGATAGCGGGGACAAATGAGCAGTTCTTC. This chain connects TRBV13 to TRBJ2-1; 8 bases line up with TRBD2. V shed 5 bases, J shed 7 bases, and the junction held 10 bases outside the gene matches. The germline CDR1 and CDR2 sequences are PRHDT and FYEKMQ (reference sequence). This CDR3 comprises 15 residues.

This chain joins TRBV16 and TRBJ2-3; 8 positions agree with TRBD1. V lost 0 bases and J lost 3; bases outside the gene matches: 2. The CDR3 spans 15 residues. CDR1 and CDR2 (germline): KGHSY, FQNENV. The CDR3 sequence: CASSQSTGGTDTQYF. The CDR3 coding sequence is TGTGCCAGCAGCCAATCCACAGGGGGTACAGATACGCAGTATTTT.

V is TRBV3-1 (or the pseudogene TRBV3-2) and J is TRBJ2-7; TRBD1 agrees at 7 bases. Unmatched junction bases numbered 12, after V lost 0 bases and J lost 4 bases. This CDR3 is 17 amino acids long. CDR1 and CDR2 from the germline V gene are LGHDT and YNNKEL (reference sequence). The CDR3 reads CASSQDDREIPLYEQYF. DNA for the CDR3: TGTGCCAGCAGCCAAGACGACAGGGAGATCCCCTTATACGAGCAGTACTTC.

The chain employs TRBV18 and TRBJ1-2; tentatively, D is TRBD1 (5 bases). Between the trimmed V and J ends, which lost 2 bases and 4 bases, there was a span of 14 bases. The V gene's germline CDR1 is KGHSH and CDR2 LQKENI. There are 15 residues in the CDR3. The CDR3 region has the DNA TGTGCCAGCTCACCAGAGCTACAGGAAAGCTATGGCTACACCTTC. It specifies CASSPELQESYGYTF.

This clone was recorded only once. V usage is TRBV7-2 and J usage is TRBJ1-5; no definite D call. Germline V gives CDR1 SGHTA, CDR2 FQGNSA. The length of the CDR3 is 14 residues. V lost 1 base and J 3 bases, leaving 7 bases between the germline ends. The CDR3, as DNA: TGTGCCAGCAGCTTAGGGGCCAACAATCAGCCCCAGCATTTT. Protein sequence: CASSLGANNQPQHF.

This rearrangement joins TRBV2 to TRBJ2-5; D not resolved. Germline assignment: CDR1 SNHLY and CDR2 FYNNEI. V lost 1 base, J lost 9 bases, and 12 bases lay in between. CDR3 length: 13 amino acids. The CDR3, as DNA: TGTGCCAGCAGTGAAGGGCGGCCGTTGGCCCAGTACTTC. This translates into CASSEGRPLAQYF.

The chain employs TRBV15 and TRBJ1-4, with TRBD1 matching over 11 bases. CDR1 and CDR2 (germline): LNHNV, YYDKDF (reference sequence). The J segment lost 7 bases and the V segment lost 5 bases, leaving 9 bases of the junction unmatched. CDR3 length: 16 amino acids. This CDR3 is CATSLWDRGDGEKLFF. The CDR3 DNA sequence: TGTGCCACCAGCCTCTGGGACAGGGGGGACGGTGAAAAACTGTTTTTT.

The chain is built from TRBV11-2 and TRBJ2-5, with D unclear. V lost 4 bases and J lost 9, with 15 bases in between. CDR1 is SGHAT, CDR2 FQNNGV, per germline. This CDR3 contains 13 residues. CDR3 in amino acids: CASSSKTSRAQYF. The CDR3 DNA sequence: TGTGCCAGCAGCTCCAAGACCAGCCGGGCCCAGTACTTC.

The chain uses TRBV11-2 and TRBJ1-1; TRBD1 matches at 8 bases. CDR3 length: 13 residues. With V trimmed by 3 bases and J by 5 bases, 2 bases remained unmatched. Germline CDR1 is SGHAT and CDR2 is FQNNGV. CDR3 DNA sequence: TGTGCCAGCAGCTTTCAGGGGGCAACTGAAGCTTTCTTT. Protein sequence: CASSFQGATEAFF.

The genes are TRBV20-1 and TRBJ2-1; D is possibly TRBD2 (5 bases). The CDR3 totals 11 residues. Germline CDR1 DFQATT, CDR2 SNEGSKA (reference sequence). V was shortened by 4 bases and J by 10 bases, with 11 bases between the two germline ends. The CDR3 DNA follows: TGCAGTGCTATCTTGGGAGAGGAGCAGTTCTTC. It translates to CSAILGEEQFF.

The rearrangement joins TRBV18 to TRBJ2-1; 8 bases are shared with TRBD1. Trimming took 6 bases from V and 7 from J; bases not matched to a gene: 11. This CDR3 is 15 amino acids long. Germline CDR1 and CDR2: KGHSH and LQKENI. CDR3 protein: CASSPGTGSTNEQFF. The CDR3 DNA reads TGTGCCAGCTCCCCAGGGACAGGCAGCACGAATGAGCAGTTCTTC.

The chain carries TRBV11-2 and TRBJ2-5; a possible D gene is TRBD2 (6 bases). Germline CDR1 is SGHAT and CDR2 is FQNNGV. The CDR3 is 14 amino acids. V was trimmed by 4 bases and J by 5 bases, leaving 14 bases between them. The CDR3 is CASSSIGGDETQYF. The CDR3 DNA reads TGTGCCAGCAGCTCAATCGGGGGAGACGAGACCCAGTACTTC.

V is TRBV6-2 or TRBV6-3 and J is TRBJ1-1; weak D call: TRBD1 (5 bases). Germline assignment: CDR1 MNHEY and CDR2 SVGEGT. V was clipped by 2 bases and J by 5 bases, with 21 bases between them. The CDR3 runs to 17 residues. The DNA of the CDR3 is TGTGCCAGCAGTTACGACAATAGGCGGGGGGTGGGGACTGAAGCTTTCTTT. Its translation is CASSYDNRRGVGTEAFF.

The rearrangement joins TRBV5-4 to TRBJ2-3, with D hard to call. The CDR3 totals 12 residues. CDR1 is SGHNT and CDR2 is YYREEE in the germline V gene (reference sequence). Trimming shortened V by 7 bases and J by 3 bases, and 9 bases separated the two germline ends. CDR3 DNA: TGTGCCAGCGGCGGTGGGACAGATACGCAGTATTTT. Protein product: CASGGGTDTQYF.

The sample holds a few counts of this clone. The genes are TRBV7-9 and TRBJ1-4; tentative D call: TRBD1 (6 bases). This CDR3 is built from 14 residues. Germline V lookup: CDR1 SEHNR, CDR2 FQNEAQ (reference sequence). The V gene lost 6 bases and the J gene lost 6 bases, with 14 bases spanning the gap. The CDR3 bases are TGTGCCAGCAGACCGGGGGGCTTGGATGAAAAACTGTTTTTT. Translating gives CASRPGGLDEKLFF.

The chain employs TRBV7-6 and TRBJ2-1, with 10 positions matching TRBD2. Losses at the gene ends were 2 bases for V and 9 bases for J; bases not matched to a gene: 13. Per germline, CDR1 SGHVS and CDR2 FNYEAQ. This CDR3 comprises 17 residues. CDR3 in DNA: TGTGCCAGCAGCTTAAACGCCTTAGGACTAGCGGAGACTGAGCAGTTCTTC. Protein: CASSLNALGLAETEQFF.

This CDR3 reads CASSQDQGGGSEAFF. DNA of the CDR3: TGTGCCAGCAGCCAAGATCAAGGGGGGGGTTCTGAAGCTTTCTTT. This chain uses TRBV3-1 (or the pseudogene TRBV3-2) with TRBJ1-1, with D maybe TRBD1 (6 bases). The CDR3 sequence is 15 residues long. V was shortened by 0 bases and J by 6 bases, with 14 bases between the two germline ends. Germline V gene sequence: CDR1 LGHDT, CDR2 YNNKEL (reference sequence).

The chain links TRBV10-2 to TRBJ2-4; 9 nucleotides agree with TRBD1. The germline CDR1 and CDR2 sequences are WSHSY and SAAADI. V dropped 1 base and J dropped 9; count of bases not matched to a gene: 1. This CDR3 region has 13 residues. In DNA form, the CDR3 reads TGCGCCAGCAGTGAGTACAGGGGGCGCATTCAGTACTTC. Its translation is CASSEYRGRIQYF.

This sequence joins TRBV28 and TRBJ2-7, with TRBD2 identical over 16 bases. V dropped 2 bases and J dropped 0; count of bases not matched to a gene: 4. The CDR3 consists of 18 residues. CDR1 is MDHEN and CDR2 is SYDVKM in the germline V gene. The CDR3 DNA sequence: TGTGCCAGCAGTTTACCGGGACTAGCGGGAGGGGACTCCTACGAGCAGTACTTC. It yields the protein CASSLPGLAGGDSYEQYF.